This T cell receptor (beta chain) was recovered during a study of ipilimumab plus nivolumab after autologous stem cell transplantation. Across the whole study: Typical patient got a handful of ipilimumab doses and fewer than 10 nivolumab doses (median).

A note on this clone: Its antigen is currently unknown.

Whole-study results and caveats: Per the authors, repertoire, Treg and microbiota data justify further study.

Here immunoSEQ multiplex PCR was the method, and the copy in TCRdb shows in-frame clones only, minus some. The sample yields about 40,000 clones, 85% to 95% seen once. V shed 4 bases and J 9 bases; nucleotides not matched to a gene: 11. Germline lookup yields CDR1 SGHTA and CDR2 FQGNSA. The CDR3 loop spans 16 amino acids. This receptor was obtained from a male donor with multiple myeloma. Sequenced here: PBMCs, sampled in a trial of ipilimumab plus nivolumab as post-transplant consolidation. This rearrangement joins TRBV7-2 to TRBJ2-1; TRBD1 agrees at 11 bases. The chain's CDR3 is CASSSGQGASWGEQFF. CDR3 coding DNA: TGTGCCAGCAGCTCCGGACAGGGGGCGAGTTGGGGTGAGCAGTTCTTC.